The 21 T cell receptor beta chains listed next were all sequenced from one sample in a study of T cell responses to AZD1222 COVID-19 vaccine (TCRdb year 2021). The time point label for this specimen denotes: about 28 days (+/-7) after the second vaccine dose. The library was generated by the immunoSEQ multiplex PCR assay. TCRdb took over this immuneACCESS table, retaining in-frame rearrangements with V and J assigned. Such tables are incomplete; in checked studies, under half of the missing clones stem from an unresolved V gene, and the remainder is unexplained. This sample lists about 120,000 clones; approximately 86% were detected once. The top ten hold under 3% of the sample. Here the sequenced sample was peripheral blood, taken 28 days after the second AZD1222 dose. These receptor sequences come from an adult who received the AZD1222 COVID-19 vaccine.

The CDR3 here is CASSLDRVNTEAFF. The CDR3 DNA is TGTGCCAGCAGTCTTGACAGGGTGAACACTGAAGCTTTCTTT. The rearrangement links TRBV6-5 to TRBJ1-1; 7 bases are a match to TRBD1. The CDR3 covers 14 residues. Germline CDR1 and CDR2: MNHEY and SVGAGI. The trim removed 5 bases at V and 0 bases at J, leaving 3 bases unmatched.

This chain uses TRBV4-2 with TRBJ2-5; TRBD2 aligns across 7 bases. The CDR3 is made up of 15 amino acids. CDR1 LGHNA and CDR2 YNFKEQ come from the germline V gene. V trimming: 3 bases; J trimming: 5 bases; junction bases outside the gene matches: 9. The CDR3 spells CASSQGTIKGETQYF. The DNA of the CDR3 is TGTGCCAGCAGCCAGGGGACTATAAAGGGGGAGACCCAGTACTTC.

The chain uses TRBV3-1 (or the pseudogene TRBV3-2) and TRBJ1-6; D might be TRBD1 (5 bases). The CDR3 has 13 residues. Trimming removed 1 base at V and 11 bases at J, with 9 bases between. Germline V gene lookup returns CDR1 LGHDT and CDR2 YNNKEL (reference sequence). CDR3 bases: TGTGCCAGCAGCCAAGGGGGGGGGACACCCCTCCACTTT. It specifies CASSQGGGTPLHF.

The chain is built from TRBV29-1 and TRBJ2-3, with TRBD2 matching 12 bases. The CDR3 extends over 15 amino acids. Germline V CDR1 and CDR2: SQVTM, ANQGSEA. V lost 6 bases, J lost 0 bases, and 4 bases stayed unmatched. The CDR3 DNA is TGCAGCGTAACCGGACTAGCGGGGAGCACAGATACGCAGTATTTT. As protein: CSVTGLAGSTDTQYF.

The chain couples TRBV7-2 to TRBJ1-1; no reliable D call. The CDR3 length is 14 residues. The germline V gene encodes CDR1 SGHTA and CDR2 FQGNSA. V dropped 5 bases and J dropped 4 bases, with 14 bases sitting between them. The CDR3 coding sequence is TGTGCCAGCAGCCCCTCCGGAGCGGCCACTGAAGCTTTCTTT. Its translation is CASSPSGAATEAFF.

The rearrangement uses TRBV5-1 and TRBJ2-5; D is uncertain. Germline V gene lookup returns CDR1 SGHRS and CDR2 YFSETQ. The CDR3 runs to 14 residues. The V end was cut by 2 bases, the J end by 4 bases, with 12 bases between. The CDR3 coding sequence is TGCGCCAGCAGCTTAACGACAAGCAGAGAGACCCAGTACTTC. Translating gives CASSLTTSRETQYF.

The rearrangement joins TRBV24-1 to TRBJ2-7, with 9 positions matching TRBD1. Germline V gene data show CDR1 as KGHDR and CDR2 as SFDVKD. The junction had 3 bases not matched to a gene; V was cut back by 7 bases and J by 6 bases. This CDR3 has 12 residues. The CDR3 loop is CATRQGALEQYF. CDR3 nucleotides: TGTGCCACCAGACAGGGGGCCCTCGAGCAGTACTTC.

The V call is TRBV7-9, the J call TRBJ1-1, with D possibly TRBD1 on 6 matching bases. Germline CDR1 is SEHNR and CDR2 is FQNEAQ (reference sequence). This CDR3 contains 15 residues. Trimming shortened V by 5 bases and J by 5 bases, and 18 bases separated the two germline ends. The CDR3 sequence is CASSPEGGAGTEAFF. The CDR3 nucleotides read TGTGCCAGCAGCCCCGAGGGGGGAGCGGGAACTGAAGCTTTCTTT.

The chain has TRBV29-1 and TRBJ2-1; no clear D. V was shortened by 2 bases and J by 5 bases, with 10 bases between the two germline ends. Germline CDR1 is SQVTM and CDR2 is ANQGSEA. The length of the CDR3 is 13 residues. In DNA form, the CDR3 reads TGCAGCGTTGAAACCCGGACCAACAATGAGCAGTTCTTC. Translated, it gives CSVETRTNNEQFF.

The chain links TRBV30 to TRBJ1-1; D gene unclear. CDR1 is GTSNPN, CDR2 SVGIG, per germline (reference sequence). Between the trimmed V and J ends, which lost 2 bases and 5 bases, there was a span of 6 bases. This CDR3 spans 11 amino acids. CDR3 in amino acids: CAWSLGTEAFF. DNA for the CDR3: TGTGCCTGGAGTTTGGGGACTGAAGCTTTCTTT.

The chain couples TRBV5-1 to TRBJ1-2, with D uncertain. V lost 5 bases and J 8 bases, leaving 16 bases between the germline ends. This CDR3 has 13 residues. The germline gives CDR1 SGHRS, CDR2 YFSETQ. CDR3 DNA: TGCGCCAGCAGGCCTCTTAACCAAGGGGGCTACACCTTC. It specifies CASRPLNQGGYTF.

The genes are TRBV27 and TRBJ1-5, with no clear D. Trimming shortened V by 2 bases and J by 3 bases, and 8 bases separated the two germline ends. From germline, CDR1 is MNHEY and CDR2 SMNVEV (reference sequence). This CDR3 spans 14 amino acids. In DNA form, the CDR3 reads TGTGCCAGCAGTTTACAGGCTAACAATCAGCCCCAGCATTTT. Its translation is CASSLQANNQPQHF.

This chain joins TRBV20-1 and TRBJ1-2; D is perhaps TRBD1 (5 bases). Trimming took off 3 bases at V and 8 bases at J, with 16 bases between the two ends. From germline, CDR1 is DFQATT and CDR2 SNEGSKA (reference sequence). The CDR3 runs 13 residues. As DNA, the CDR3 is TGCAGTGCTAGTCTGCTCAGGGAAAGAGGCTACACCTTC. It translates to CSASLLRERGYTF.

J is TRBJ1-2 and V is TRBV2; D is ambiguous. V lost 9 bases and J lost 6, with 11 bases in between. Germline CDR1 and CDR2: SNHLY and FYNNEI. This CDR3 is built from 11 residues. DNA of the CDR3: TGTGCCAGAAAGGATATGCATGGCTACACCTTC. Translation: CARKDMHGYTF.

This clone was counted a few times. J is TRBJ1-5 and V is TRBV19; D is undetermined. The CDR3 spans 14 residues. V lost 3 bases and J 6 bases, leaving 12 bases between the germline ends. Per the germline V gene, CDR1 is LNHDA and CDR2 is SQIVND (reference sequence). The CDR3: CASSIQEQSQPQHF. The CDR3 bases are TGTGCCAGTAGTATCCAGGAGCAGAGTCAGCCCCAGCATTTT.

The rearrangement uses TRBV3-1 (or the pseudogene TRBV3-2) and TRBJ1-5, with D unresolved. The V and J ends lost 2 bases and 7 bases respectively, with 9 bases between them. CDR1 is LGHDT and CDR2 is YNNKEL in the germline V gene (reference sequence). The CDR3 consists of 13 residues. CDR3 in DNA: TGTGCCAGCAGCCAAAGAGGGAACCAGCCCCAGCATTTT. It is translated as CASSQRGNQPQHF.

This clone was seen only once. This CDR3 is CASSQVGGRGTDTQYF. CDR3 nucleotide sequence: TGTGCCAGCAGCCAAGTAGGGGGTCGGGGCACAGATACGCAGTATTTT. The V gene is TRBV3-1 (or the pseudogene TRBV3-2), the J gene TRBJ2-3; D might be TRBD1 (6 bases). The CDR3 sequence is 16 residues long. Trimming left V 1 base short and J 1 base short, with 12 bases between. Germline V lookup: CDR1 LGHDT, CDR2 YNNKEL (reference sequence).

The table lists this clone with a few counts. The chain carries TRBV30 and TRBJ1-2; 8 nucleotides agree with TRBD1. The CDR3 is made up of 12 amino acids. V shed 5 bases, J shed 5 bases, and the junction held 4 bases outside the gene matches. Germline values: CDR1 GTSNPN, CDR2 SVGIG (reference sequence). Here the CDR3 DNA reads TGTGCCTGGGCTGACAGGGGATATGGCTACACCTTC. Translation gives CAWADRGYGYTF.

The CDR3 sequence: CASSQGAAQYAGYTF. In nucleotides, the CDR3 is TGCGCCAGCAGCCAAGGGGCCGCTCAGTATGCTGGCTACACCTTC. J is TRBJ1-2 and V is TRBV4-1; D gene ambiguous. The CDR3 sequence is 15 residues long. Germline CDR1 is MGHRA and CDR2 is YSYEKL. The V and J ends lost 1 base and 7 bases respectively, with 16 bases between them.

This rearrangement joins TRBV27 to TRBJ2-1; unclear D gene. The V and J ends lost 4 bases and 5 bases respectively, with 6 bases between them. Germline values: CDR1 MNHEY, CDR2 SMNVEV (reference sequence). The CDR3 has 12 residues. The CDR3 DNA reads TGTGCCAGCAGTTCCTTGCACAATGAGCAGTTCTTC. Amino acid sequence: CASSSLHNEQFF.

The CDR3 region is CAISVGPGTSGDEQFF. Written as DNA, the CDR3 is TGTGCCATCAGTGTGGGCCCCGGGACTAGCGGGGATGAGCAGTTCTTC. J is TRBJ2-1 and V is TRBV10-3; 13 bases align to TRBD2. Trimming cost V 4 bases and J 8 bases; bases outside gene matches: 8. From germline, CDR1 is ENHRY and CDR2 SYGVKD. This CDR3 comprises 16 residues.